This T cell receptor beta chain is drawn from a study of T cell repertoires in cytomegalovirus infection. Study-wide background: The study used recently identified HLA-C-restricted and well-studied HLA-B-restricted CMV epitopes. A matching HLA type, together with CMV infection, was signaled by public TCR beta signatures. Whole-study findings and limits: Identification of carriers of CMV plus the relevant HLA was performed using cumulative public TCR beta family frequency. Ex vivo, HLA-C-restricted CMV-specific TCR beta clonotypes prevailed over the rest of the response.

Each CDR3 protein is one row after TCRdb ran MiXCR on the reads. This repertoire shows about 920,000 distinct CDR3 sequences, less than 35% found once; its top ten account for about 14%. Notes on this clonotype: Its antigen is currently unknown.

Germline CDR1 is SNHLY and CDR2 is FYNNEI. The V end lost 2 bases, the J end lost 6 bases, and 10 bases lay between the germline ends. The CDR3 is made up of 13 amino acids. The V gene is TRBV2, the J gene TRBJ1-2; D may be TRBD1 (5 bases). This specimen consisted of cultured CD8+ T cells from PBMCs, obtained from culture after CMV antigen stimulation. The clonotype comes from a human donor in good health (CMV status not recorded). Some clones in this sample may be carry-over from other donors' samples. CDR3 protein: CASSENRSHGYTF. As DNA, the CDR3 is TGTGCCAGCAGTGAAAACAGGAGCCATGGCTACACCTTC.